This is a list of T cell receptor beta chains from one sample in a study of identifying expanded T cells in peripheral blood. The data were produced by immunoSEQ multiplex PCR, yet TCRdb's version contains in-frame clones alone and is incomplete. The sample has 80,000 to 90,000 clones, approximately 86% seen once. Sequencing was carried out using blood. The receptors come from a person aged 18 to 70 in good health. CDR3s include the opening cysteine and the closing phenylalanine or tryptophan. The order of the fields is V gene, J gene, D gene, clone size, CDR3 DNA, CDR3 protein. D genes are given only for firm matches. The size field is filled for only some rows; it gives once, few, many or a size class.

V: TRBV30; J: TRBJ1-4; D: NA; size: NA; DNA: TGTGCTCGGGGGATCGGTGAAAAACTGTTTTTT; CDR3: CARGIGEKLFF
V: TRBV7-9; J: TRBJ1-1; D: NA; size: NA; DNA: TGTGCCAGCAGCTCGCATAAATTACAGGAGGTGAACACTGAAGCTTTCTTT; CDR3: CASSSHKLQEVNTEAFF
V: TRBV15; J: TRBJ1-1; D: NA; size: NA; DNA: TGTGCCACCAGCGGAAGACAGAGGCAAGCTTTCTTT; CDR3: CATSGRQRQAFF
V: TRBV7-2; J: TRBJ2-3; D: TRBD1; size: once; DNA: TGTGCCAGCAGTAGACAGGGAGTAAGCACAGATACGCAGTATTTT; CDR3: CASSRQGVSTDTQYF
V: TRBV18; J: TRBJ1-2; D: NA; size: NA; DNA: TGTGCCAGCTCACCAGTTTTATCGACAGCCCGATTCGTCTATGGCTACACCTTC; CDR3: CASSPVLSTARFVYGYTF
V: TRBV5-1; J: TRBJ2-5; D: NA; size: once; DNA: TGCGCCAGCAAGTTAGGCAGCCAAGAGACCCAGTACTTC; CDR3: CASKLGSQETQYF
V: TRBV7-6; J: TRBJ1-5; D: TRBD1; size: NA; DNA: TGTGCCAGCAGCTTAGGGGACAGGGGCGGTCAGCCCCAGCATTTT; CDR3: CASSLGDRGGQPQHF
V: TRBV5-6; J: TRBJ2-5; D: TRBD1; size: NA; DNA: TGTGCCAGCAGCACGGACAGGGGGCTAGCGGGGCTTCAGGAGACCCAGTACTTC; CDR3: CASSTDRGLAGLQETQYF
V: TRBV11-3; J: TRBJ2-4; D: TRBD2; size: NA; DNA: TGTGCCAGCAGCTCCCGAATATCAGTGCGGGGGGACATTCAGTACTTC; CDR3: CASSSRISVRGDIQYF
V: TRBV4-1; J: TRBJ1-3; D: NA; size: NA; DNA: TGCGCCAGCAGCCAAGTACCCTCCCGGGACACCATATATTTT; CDR3: CASSQVPSRDTIYF
V: TRBV7-9; J: TRBJ2-7; D: NA; size: NA; DNA: TGTGCCAGCAGCCCACTCCTTTTCGGGTCCGCCTACGAGCAGTACTTC; CDR3: CASSPLLFGSAYEQYF
V: TRBV7-2; J: TRBJ1-5; D: TRBD1; size: NA; DNA: TGTGCCAGCAGCTTACAGGGGGATAGTCAGCCCCAGCATTTT; CDR3: CASSLQGDSQPQHF
V: TRBV6-1; J: TRBJ1-2; D: NA; size: NA; DNA: TGTGCCAGCAGTGACGCCCTCACAATTAACTATGGCTACACCTTC; CDR3: CASSDALTINYGYTF
V: TRBV10-2; J: TRBJ2-7; D: NA; size: once; DNA: TGCGCCAGCAGTGATCTTGGGAGACTCACCTACGAGCAGTACTTC; CDR3: CASSDLGRLTYEQYF
V: TRBV4-1; J: TRBJ2-7; D: TRBD1; size: NA; DNA: TGCGCCAGCAGCCAAGGAGGGGGACAGGGAAACGAGCAGTACTTC; CDR3: CASSQGGGQGNEQYF
V: TRBV6-6; J: TRBJ1-1; D: NA; size: NA; DNA: TGTGCCAGCAGTTCTATTATCACTGAAGCTTTCTTT; CDR3: CASSSIITEAFF
V: TRBV15; J: TRBJ2-7; D: NA; size: few; DNA: TGTGCCACCAGGACAGGGAGGAGCGAGCAGTACTTC; CDR3: CATRTGRSEQYF
V: TRBV7-3; J: TRBJ2-5; D: NA; size: NA; DNA: TGTGCCAGCAGCTTCTTCAGCAGGGGGGGAGAGACCCAGTACTTC; CDR3: CASSFFSRGGETQYF
V: TRBV5-1; J: TRBJ1-4; D: TRBD1; size: NA; DNA: TGCGCCAGCAGCTCCCCACAGGGGTCTCGGACTAATGAAAAACTGTTTTTT; CDR3: CASSSPQGSRTNEKLFF
V: TRBV7-6; J: TRBJ1-1; D: NA; size: NA; DNA: TGTGCCAGCAGCTTAGCCGGCAGTGACACTGAAGCCTTCTTT; CDR3: CASSLAGSDTEAFF
V: TRBV19; J: TRBJ2-7; D: TRBD1; size: NA; DNA: TGTGCCAGTAGTAGAGGGGGCTTAAGCTCCTACGAGCAGTACTTC; CDR3: CASSRGGLSSYEQYF
V: TRBV29-1; J: TRBJ2-5; D: TRBD2; size: NA; DNA: TGCAGCGTTGAAGTTCCGGGGGCTACTAGCGGGCTGTACCAAGAGACCCAGTACTTC; CDR3: CSVEVPGATSGLYQETQYF
V: TRBV5-1; J: TRBJ1-5; D: NA; size: NA; DNA: TGCGCCAGCAGCCCTGGCCTGATGGCTCAGCCCCAGCATTTT; CDR3: CASSPGLMAQPQHF
V: TRBV2; J: TRBJ1-4; D: TRBD1; size: NA; DNA: TGTGCCAGCAGTGGAGACAGGGCTTACGATGAAAAACTGTTTTTT; CDR3: CASSGDRAYDEKLFF
V: TRBV7-9; J: TRBJ1-4; D: NA; size: NA; DNA: TGTGCCAGCAGCTTAGCTTCTGGGGCAGCCTTCAATGAAAAACTGTTTTTT; CDR3: CASSLASGAAFNEKLFF
V: TRBV7-2; J: TRBJ1-6; D: NA; size: NA; DNA: TGTGCCAGCAGCTTAGGCGGCACAGATACCCTTCGTCCCCTCCACTTT; CDR3: CASSLGGTDTLRPLHF
V: TRBV30; J: TRBJ1-4; D: NA; size: NA; DNA: TGTGCCTGGAGTGTACTTGGCAGCCCGACTAATGAAAAACTGTTTTTT; CDR3: CAWSVLGSPTNEKLFF
V: TRBV2; J: TRBJ1-6; D: NA; size: NA; DNA: TGTGCCAGCAGTGAAGTCGTCTCTAATTCACCCCTCCACTTT; CDR3: CASSEVVSNSPLHF
V: TRBV2; J: TRBJ2-3; D: NA; size: NA; DNA: TGTGCCAGCAGTGAGACGAGGGATACGCAGTATTTT; CDR3: CASSETRDTQYF